These 23 T cell receptor beta chains came from one sample sequenced in a study of control samples from healthy donors and cancer patients. Assay used: immunoSEQ multiplex PCR; TCRdb lists only in-frame clones, some missing. Of some 76,000 clones in the sample, under 90% were seen once. Sequences were obtained from PBMCs. The receptors were sampled from a woman between 50 and 59 years old with colorectal cancer.

V usage is TRBV2 and J usage is TRBJ2-3; D is possibly TRBD1 (5 bases). This CDR3 spans 16 amino acids. With 2 bases removed from V and 3 bases from J, the gap between germline ends came to 15 bases. Germline CDR1 and CDR2: SNHLY and FYNNEI. The CDR3 loop reads CASSELGPRGTDTQYF. The CDR3 DNA reads TGTGCCAGCAGTGAATTGGGGCCAAGAGGAACAGATACGCAGTATTTT.

The DNA for the CDR3 is TGTGCCAGCAGTTTCCAAAACTTGATAGGACAGGGATTCAATGAGCAGTTCTTC. Its protein is CASSFQNLIGQGFNEQFF. The chain uses TRBV27 and TRBJ2-1; TRBD1 agrees at 8 bases. The CDR3 extends over 18 amino acids. V shed 3 bases, J shed 6 bases, and the junction held 16 bases outside the gene matches. Germline loops: CDR1 MNHEY, CDR2 SMNVEV (reference sequence).

The gene calls are TRBV21-1 and TRBJ1-1; TRBD1 reflects the table's D call only, with no check against the DNA. TRBV21-1 is annotated as a pseudogene. This CDR3 comprises 11 residues. DNA of the CDR3: TGTGCCAGCAGCACAGGGGGGCGAGCTTTCTTT. This codes for CASSTGGRAFF.

This chain joins TRBV18 and TRBJ2-6, with D possibly being TRBD1 (6 bases). There are 17 residues in the CDR3. V was shortened by 4 bases and J by 0 bases, with 13 bases between the two germline ends. Germline V gene sequence: CDR1 KGHSH, CDR2 LQKENI. The CDR3: CASSLRQDLSGANVLTF. CDR3 coding DNA: TGTGCCAGCTCACTCCGACAGGACCTCTCTGGGGCCAACGTCCTGACTTTC. The full variable domain, completed using reference TRBV18 and TRBJ2-6, is NAGVMQNPRHLVRRRGQEARLRCSPMKGHSHVYWYRQLPEEGLKFMVYLQKENIIDESGMPKERFSAEFPKEGPSILRIQQVVRGDSAAYFCASSLRQDLSGANVLTFGAGSRLTVL.

With respect to this clone: The same CDR3 also results from other DNA sequences found in this sample. CDR3 DNA: TGTGCCAGCAGCGTACAGGGGACGGGTCAAGAGACCCAGTACTTC. As protein: CASSVQGTGQETQYF. The V gene is TRBV9, the J gene TRBJ2-5; D might be TRBD1 (6 bases). The CDR3 totals 15 residues. V was pared by 1 base and J by 2 bases, with 12 bases between. Germline loops: CDR1 SGDLS, CDR2 YYNGEE.

This sequence joins TRBV2 and TRBJ2-2; 8 positions match TRBD2. Trimming at V came to 4 bases and at J to 6 bases, leaving 7 bases not matched to a gene. The CDR3 totals 15 residues. The germline V gene has CDR1 SNHLY and CDR2 FYNNEI. The CDR3 sequence is CASSAIAGLSGELFF. CDR3 bases: TGTGCCAGCAGTGCGATAGCGGGGCTGTCCGGGGAGCTGTTTTTT.

The gene calls are TRBV9 and TRBJ1-6; TRBD1 might be the D (6 bases). V was pared by 0 bases and J by 7 bases, with 11 bases between. Germline V CDR1 and CDR2: SGDLS, YYNGEE. This CDR3 region has 15 residues. This CDR3 reads CASSVVSGVNSPLHF. The CDR3 DNA is TGTGCCAGCAGCGTAGTCTCAGGGGTCAATTCACCCCTCCACTTT.

The rearrangement links TRBV19 to TRBJ2-1; D unresolved. V lost 5 bases and J 4 bases, leaving 9 bases between the germline ends. Germline CDR1 reads LNHDA; CDR2 reads SQIVND (reference sequence). The length of the CDR3 is 13 residues. The CDR3 region has the DNA TGTGCCAGTAGTTTCAGCTTATACAATGAGCAGTTCTTC. This translates into CASSFSLYNEQFF.

The chain is built from TRBV2 and TRBJ1-6; D might be TRBD1 (6 bases). The CDR3 consists of 14 residues. In germline, CDR1 is SNHLY, CDR2 FYNNEI. The V gene lost 1 base and the J gene lost 9 bases, with 10 bases spanning the gap. CDR3 bases: TGTGCCAGCAGTGAAGGGGGGGCTGGTTCACCCCTCCACTTT. Protein product: CASSEGGAGSPLHF.

This chain joins TRBV13 and TRBJ1-3, with 7 nucleotides matching TRBD1. V shed 5 bases, J shed 8 bases, and the junction held 12 bases outside the gene matches. The CDR3 loop spans 15 amino acids. Germline CDR1 PRHDT, CDR2 FYEKMQ (reference sequence). In DNA form, the CDR3 reads TGTGCCAGCAGCCCCGACAGGGTGGGCGGTGACACCATATATTTT. Its translation is CASSPDRVGGDTIYF.

V gene TRBV2 combines with J gene TRBJ2-2, with TRBD1 identical over 7 bases. J was trimmed by 0 bases and V by 2 bases; bases with no gene match: 3. Per germline, CDR1 SNHLY and CDR2 FYNNEI. The CDR3 extends over 16 amino acids. The CDR3: CASSEFGTANTGELFF. The CDR3 DNA sequence: TGTGCCAGCAGTGAATTCGGGACAGCGAACACCGGGGAGCTGTTTTTT.

This chain links TRBV21-1 with TRBJ1-2; the D segment call TRBD1 is taken from the table without a DNA check. TRBV21-1 is reported as a pseudogene. The CDR3 extends over 19 amino acids. This chain's CDR3 is CASSKKFLNERGINYGYTF. CDR3 DNA: TGTGCCAGCAGCAAAAAATTCCTGAACGAAAGGGGGATTAACTATGGCTACACCTTC.

The chain couples TRBV7-8 to TRBJ1-5, with 9 bases that match TRBD1. Germline CDR1 and CDR2: SGHVS and FQNEAQ. V lost 1 base to trimming and J lost 5 bases; unmatched junction nucleotides: 9. This CDR3 has 17 residues. Here the CDR3 DNA reads TGTGCCAGCAGCTTAGGGGTGGGGACAGGGCCCCATCAGCCCCAGCATTTT. Translating it yields CASSLGVGTGPHQPQHF.

The V gene is TRBV25-1, the J gene TRBJ1-6; D call uncertain. Trimming shortened V by 0 bases and J by 7 bases, and 10 bases separated the two germline ends. The CDR3 consists of 15 residues. The germline V gene encodes CDR1 MGHDK and CDR2 SYGVNS. CDR3 coding DNA: TGTGCCAGCAGTGAATACGGAGGGAGAAATTCACCCCTCCACTTT. It is translated as CASSEYGGRNSPLHF. The whole variable domain, remainder taken from reference TRBV25-1 and TRBJ1-6, is EADIYQTPRYLVIGTGKKITLECSQTMGHDKMYWYQQDPGMELHLIHYSYGVNSTEKGDLSSESTVSRIRTEHFPLTLESARPSHTSQYLCASSEYGGRNSPLHFGNGTRLTVT.

This CDR3 reads CATLGGQYGYTF. For the CDR3, the DNA is TGTGCCACTCTCGGGGGCCAGTATGGCTACACCTTC. This chain uses TRBV7-3 with TRBJ1-2, with D maybe TRBD1 (6 bases). Trimming cost V 10 bases and J 5 bases, with 14 bases left between them. Looked up from germline, CDR1 is SGHTA and CDR2 is FQGTGA. CDR3 size: 12 residues.

V usage is TRBV4-2 and J usage is TRBJ1-4, with D tentatively TRBD1 (5 bases). V lost 1 base, J lost 5 bases, and 11 bases lay in between. The CDR3 spans 15 residues. The V gene's germline CDR1 is LGHNA and CDR2 YNFKEQ. The CDR3, as DNA: TGTGCCAGCAGCCAAGGGGCAGGGAACAATGAAAAACTGTTTTTT. Its protein product is CASSQGAGNNEKLFF.

In this sample, this clone turned up once. This sequence joins TRBV9 and TRBJ2-3; D gene uncertain. Germline V CDR1 and CDR2: SGDLS, YYNGEE. With 4 bases removed from V and 3 bases from J, the gap between germline ends came to 15 bases. This CDR3 spans 15 amino acids. This CDR3 reads CASSNRPDLTDTQYF. As DNA, the CDR3 is TGTGCCAGCAGCAATCGACCCGACTTGACAGATACGCAGTATTTT.

J is TRBJ2-1 and V is TRBV5-1, with a possible D match to TRBD1 (5 bases). V was cut by 2 bases and J by 2 bases, with 8 bases left in between. The CDR3 loop spans 14 amino acids. Germline lookup yields CDR1 SGHRS and CDR2 YFSETQ. CDR3 loop: CASSLGRAYNEQFF. The CDR3 bases are TGCGCCAGCAGCTTAGGCAGGGCCTACAATGAGCAGTTCTTC.

The CDR3 region is CASSSTTYGYTF. The DNA of the CDR3 is TGTGCCAGCAGTTCTACAACCTATGGCTACACCTTC. The genes are TRBV28 and TRBJ1-2, with D hard to call. The CDR3 length is 12 residues. Germline-derived CDR1 and CDR2 are MDHEN and SYDVKM. V dropped 4 bases and J dropped 4 bases, with 7 bases sitting between them.

The chain has TRBV11-1 and TRBJ1-2; 11 nucleotides align to TRBD1. The V gene's germline CDR1 is SGHAT and CDR2 FQDESV (reference sequence). This CDR3 comprises 14 residues. Losses at the gene ends were 6 bases for V and 7 bases for J; bases not matched to a gene: 7. As DNA, the CDR3 is TGTGCCAGCAGGTCCGGACAGGGGGCTTTTGGCTACACCTTC. This codes for CASRSGQGAFGYTF. Full variable domain (remainder filled in from reference TRBV11-1 and TRBJ1-2): EAEVAQSPRYKITEKSQAVAFWCDPISGHATLYWYRQILGQGPELLVQFQDESVVDDSQLPKDRFSAERLKGVDSTLKIQPAELGDSAMYLCASRSGQGAFGYTFGSGTRLTVV.

The chain joins TRBV4-1 to TRBJ2-3, with 12 bases that match TRBD2. With 3 bases clipped from V and 3 bases from J, the junction kept 4 bases outside the gene matches. The CDR3 contains 16 residues. CDR1 is MGHRA and CDR2 is YSYEKL in the germline V gene. The CDR3 is CASSHLLAGGTDTQYF. The CDR3 DNA reads as TGCGCCAGCAGCCACCTACTAGCGGGGGGAACAGATACGCAGTATTTT.

The chain employs TRBV10-3 and TRBJ1-5; 10 bases are shared with TRBD1. Germline loops: CDR1 ENHRY, CDR2 SYGVKD. V was clipped by 3 bases and J by 6 bases; unmatched bases: 8. The CDR3 is made up of 16 amino acids. The CDR3 reads CAISDATGGRGQPQHF. As DNA, the CDR3 is TGTGCCATCAGTGATGCGACAGGGGGCCGGGGTCAGCCCCAGCATTTT.

The J gene is TRBJ1-3, the V gene TRBV7-2; 10 nucleotides agree with TRBD1. Germline V gene sequence: CDR1 SGHTA, CDR2 FQGNSA. J gave up 3 bases and V 1 base, and 9 bases lay outside the gene matches. The length of the CDR3 is 18 residues. The CDR3 DNA is TGTGCCAGCAGCTTAGTAGGGACAGGGGTCGCATTTGGAAACACCATATATTTT. This codes for CASSLVGTGVAFGNTIYF.